The 26 T cell receptor beta chains below come from one sample, sequenced in a study of T cells after posttransplantation cyclophosphamide. TCRdb's table, derived via immunoSEQ multiplex PCR, lists solely in-frame clones and lacks some. The sample has some 37,000 clones, none seen only once. The sequenced sample was PBMCs. These receptors were obtained from a girl between 5 and 17 years old in good health, CMV-negative, and a related stem cell transplant donor.

This clone was picked up many times. This sequence joins TRBV6-6 and TRBJ1-2; D is perhaps TRBD1 (6 bases). The V end lost 4 bases, the J end lost 8 bases, and 20 bases lay between the germline ends. In germline, CDR1 is MNHNY, CDR2 SVGAGI (reference sequence). This CDR3 region has 15 residues. The CDR3 DNA reads as TGTGCCAGCAGTTTAGACAGGCATTTCCCTTTGGGCTACACCTTC. Translated, it gives CASSLDRHFPLGYTF.

This clone was observed many times. The chain recombines TRBV19 with TRBJ2-7, with 9 positions matching TRBD1. Trimming removed 4 bases from V and 5 bases from J; junction bases left unmatched: 3. CDR3 length: 13 amino acids. Germline V lookup: CDR1 LNHDA, CDR2 SQIVND (reference sequence). The CDR3 reads CASSTGTGNEQYF. The CDR3 DNA reads as TGTGCCAGTAGTACCGGGACAGGGAACGAGCAGTACTTC.

This clone was seen ten or more times. J is TRBJ2-1 and V is TRBV19; tentatively, D is TRBD2 (6 bases). Trimming pared 5 bases from V and 6 bases from J, leaving 14 bases between. The germline V gene has CDR1 LNHDA and CDR2 SQIVND (reference sequence). This CDR3 is built from 14 residues. Here the CDR3 reads CASSPTWGGNEQFF. The DNA for the CDR3 is TGTGCCAGTAGTCCTACTTGGGGAGGCAATGAGCAGTTCTTC.

The rearrangement links TRBV10-1 to TRBJ2-4; 12 bases match TRBD2. In germline, CDR1 is WNHNN, CDR2 SYGVQD (reference sequence). The CDR3 runs to 16 residues. The junction had 8 bases not matched to a gene; V was cut back by 1 base and J by 10 bases. DNA of the CDR3: TGCGCCAGCAGTGAGTTCGCGGGACTAGCGGGCCAGATTCAGTACTTC. This codes for CASSEFAGLAGQIQYF.

This clone was found many times. The rearrangement joins TRBV29-1 to TRBJ1-2; 8 bases are shared with TRBD1. Trimming cost V 5 bases and J 3 bases; bases outside gene matches: 11. CDR1 is SQVTM, CDR2 ANQGSEA, per germline. The CDR3 spans 15 residues. The CDR3: CSVWVDRGDYYGYTF. The CDR3 coding sequence is TGCAGCGTTTGGGTCGACAGGGGCGATTACTATGGCTACACCTTC. Full variable domain (rest looked up from reference TRBV29-1 and TRBJ1-2): SAVISQKPSRDICQRGTSLTIQCQVDSQVTMMFWYRQQPGQSLTLIATANQGSEATYESGFVIDKFPISRPNLTFSTLTVSNMSPEDSSIYLCSVWVDRGDYYGYTFGSGTRLTVV.

The chain carries TRBV28 and TRBJ2-7; 7 bases line up with TRBD2. There are 11 residues in the CDR3. The ends lost 7 bases at V and 12 bases at J; junction bases unmatched: 9. The germline CDR1 and CDR2 sequences are MDHEN and SYDVKM. CDR3 residues: CASNGGGTWYF. The CDR3 coding sequence is TGTGCCAGCAATGGGGGGGGGACGTGGTACTTC.

This clone showed up many times. The CDR3 DNA is TGTGCCAGTAGTACCGGGAGTAGGTCCTACGAGCAGTACTTC. It encodes CASSTGSRSYEQYF. The chain joins TRBV19 to TRBJ2-7; D perhaps matches TRBD2 (6 bases). This CDR3 is 14 amino acids long. V gave up 4 bases and J gave up 1 base, with 11 bases separating them. Germline V gene sequence: CDR1 LNHDA, CDR2 SQIVND (reference sequence).

There are many counts of this clone. The chain joins TRBV5-6 to TRBJ1-4; maybe TRBD1 (6 bases). The CDR3 is made up of 16 amino acids. In germline, CDR1 is SGHDT, CDR2 YYEEEE. Trimming pared 0 bases from V and 5 bases from J, leaving 14 bases between. CDR3 loop: CASSLGGQNFNEKLFF. CDR3 in DNA: TGTGCCAGCAGCTTGGGCGGACAGAATTTCAATGAAAAACTGTTTTTT. Variable domain in full (rest from reference TRBV5-6 and TRBJ1-4): DAGVTQSPTHLIKTRGQQVTLRCSPKSGHDTVSWYQQALGQGPQFIFQYYEEEERQRGNFPDRFSGHQFPNYSSELNVNALLLGDSALYLCASSLGGQNFNEKLFFGSGTQLSVL.

This clone was counted many times. This chain links TRBV5-1 with TRBJ2-7; TRBD1 agrees at 7 bases. CDR3 length: 15 amino acids. Germline V lookup: CDR1 SGHRS, CDR2 YFSETQ. The V gene end was trimmed by 0 bases and the J gene end by 3 bases; junction bases not matched to a gene: 6. The CDR3 spells CASSLATGVGYEQYF. CDR3 nucleotide sequence: TGCGCCAGCAGCTTGGCCACAGGGGTGGGCTACGAGCAGTACTTC.

In this sample, this clone turned up a few times. The chain has TRBV7-6 and TRBJ1-2; 7 positions agree with TRBD1. V lost 4 bases and J lost 2; bases outside the gene matches: 1. This CDR3 is built from 13 residues. Germline CDR1 and CDR2: SGHVS and FNYEAQ. CDR3 DNA: TGTGCCAGCAGCTCGGGACAGAACTATGGCTACACCTTC. This gives the protein CASSSGQNYGYTF.

The gene calls are TRBV30 and TRBJ2-3; D gene ambiguous. From germline, CDR1 is GTSNPN and CDR2 SVGIG (reference sequence). This CDR3 contains 11 residues. Trimming pared 3 bases from V and 6 bases from J, leaving 7 bases between. CDR3 amino acids: CAWRFGDTQYF. The CDR3 DNA sequence: TGTGCCTGGAGATTTGGCGATACGCAGTATTTT.

This clone appeared many times. The CDR3 sequence: CASRDTGTISGNTIYF. The CDR3 DNA follows: TGTGCCAGTCGAGACACAGGGACAATCTCTGGAAACACCATATATTTT. The chain employs TRBV19 and TRBJ1-3, with D perhaps TRBD1 (6 bases). Germline assignment: CDR1 LNHDA and CDR2 SQIVND (reference sequence). The CDR3 is made up of 16 amino acids. Trimming took 8 bases from V and 0 from J, leaving 17 bases between them.

This clone has ten or more counts. The chain uses TRBV10-3 and TRBJ1-1; D not resolved. This CDR3 spans 13 amino acids. Germline V gene sequence: CDR1 ENHRY, CDR2 SYGVKD. V lost 3 bases and J lost 1, with 6 bases in between. DNA of the CDR3: TGTGCCATCAGTGAATCGGGGAACACTGAAGCTTTCTTT. Protein product: CAISESGNTEAFF.

This clone was picked up many times. This chain connects TRBV19 to TRBJ1-5; TRBD1 is a possible D gene (6 bases). Trimming pared 5 bases from V and 4 bases from J, leaving 15 bases between. This CDR3 contains 15 residues. Germline V gene data show CDR1 as LNHDA and CDR2 as SQIVND (reference sequence). Here the CDR3 DNA reads TGTGCCAGTAGTCTATCCCGACAGGCGAATCAGCCCCAGCATTTT. Amino acid sequence: CASSLSRQANQPQHF.

The sample holds many counts of this clone. The rearrangement links TRBV19 to TRBJ1-1, with D possibly being TRBD1 (5 bases). Trimming shortened V by 7 bases and J by 3 bases, and 12 bases separated the two germline ends. The CDR3 sequence is 13 residues long. Germline CDR1 reads LNHDA; CDR2 reads SQIVND (reference sequence). CDR3 bases: TGTGCCAGTACCAGACAGATCTACACTGAAGCTTTCTTT. This gives the protein CASTRQIYTEAFF. Full variable domain (outside the CDR3, taken from reference TRBV19 and TRBJ1-1): DGGITQSPKYLFRKEGQNVTLSCEQNLNHDAMYWYRQDPGQGLRLIYYSQIVNDFQKGDIAEGYSVSREKKESFPLTVTSAQKNPTAFYLCASTRQIYTEAFFGQGTRLTVV.

This clone has a count of ten or more. This rearrangement joins TRBV6-5 to TRBJ2-1, with TRBD2 matching 8 bases. Germline V gene lookup returns CDR1 MNHEY and CDR2 SVGAGI. The CDR3 length is 13 residues. J was trimmed by 9 bases and V by 6 bases; bases with no gene match: 7. The CDR3 DNA sequence: TGTGCCAGCAGCCGGAGCGGGAGTCTTGAGCAGTTCTTC. It translates to CASSRSGSLEQFF.

This clone showed up just a few times. The chain links TRBV7-2 to TRBJ2-5; D is ambiguous. Germline V gene sequence: CDR1 SGHTA, CDR2 FQGNSA. Trimming shortened V by 0 bases and J by 2 bases, and 4 bases separated the two germline ends. The CDR3 has 13 amino acids. DNA for the CDR3: TGTGCCAGCAGCTTAGCACAGCAAGAGACCCAGTACTTC. This codes for CASSLAQQETQYF.

This clone occurred many times. V is TRBV2 and J is TRBJ1-3; D is undetermined. V lost 8 bases and J 0 bases, leaving 11 bases between the germline ends. This CDR3 region has 14 residues. Germline V gene lookup returns CDR1 SNHLY and CDR2 FYNNEI. CDR3 region: CASGQDHSGNTIYF. The CDR3 DNA is TGTGCCAGCGGTCAGGATCACTCTGGAAACACCATATATTTT.

This clone was seen a few times. Here the CDR3 DNA reads TGCGCCAGCAGCGAGGCGCAGGGAGGAGAGCAGTACTTC. It codes for CASSEAQGGEQYF. This chain uses TRBV5-1 with TRBJ2-7; the D gene is possibly TRBD2 (6 bases). The CDR3 contains 13 residues. Trimming took 4 bases from V and 7 from J, leaving 15 bases between them. Germline V gene sequence: CDR1 SGHRS, CDR2 YFSETQ.

The rearrangement uses TRBV28 and TRBJ2-1; TRBD2 is a possible D gene (6 bases). The germline CDR1 and CDR2 sequences are MDHEN and SYDVKM. There are 14 residues in the CDR3. V lost 6 bases and J 3 bases, leaving 12 bases between the germline ends. The DNA for the CDR3 is TGTGCCAGCAGGCCGGGACTTTTCTACAATGAGCAGTTCTTC. It translates to CASRPGLFYNEQFF. Full variable domain (rest looked up from reference TRBV28 and TRBJ2-1): DVKVTQSSRYLVKRTGEKVFLECVQDMDHENMFWYRQDPGLGLRLIYFSYDVKMKEKGDIPEGYSVSREKKERFSLILESASTNQTSMYLCASRPGLFYNEQFFGPGTRLTVL.

In its sample, this clone was seen many times. V is TRBV2 and J is TRBJ1-2; 7 positions match TRBD1. Germline V lookup: CDR1 SNHLY, CDR2 FYNNEI. V trimming: 5 bases; J trimming: 6 bases; junction bases outside the gene matches: 6. The CDR3 has 13 residues. CDR3 coding DNA: TGTGCCAGCAGTCGACAGGGAAGCAATGGCTACACCTTC. This gives the protein CASSRQGSNGYTF.

The chain has TRBV10-3 and TRBJ2-1; tentative D call: TRBD1 (6 bases). Germline V gene lookup returns CDR1 ENHRY and CDR2 SYGVKD. V was shortened by 5 bases and J by 2 bases, with 7 bases between the two germline ends. The CDR3 consists of 13 residues. The CDR3 DNA is TGTGCCATCAGTCAGGGGACCTACAATGAGCAGTTCTTC. This gives the protein CAISQGTYNEQFF.

This clone was counted only a few times. V and J are TRBV6-5 and TRBJ2-7; 8 bases map to TRBD2. The germline V gene has CDR1 MNHEY and CDR2 SVGAGI. After removal of 6 bases from V and 1 base from J, the junction contained 8 bases not matched to a gene. This CDR3 is built from 15 residues. CDR3 sequence reads: CASRPNRGGSYEQYF. The CDR3, as DNA: TGTGCCAGCAGACCAAACCGGGGGGGGTCCTACGAGCAGTACTTC.

This clone was recorded at least ten times. Other DNA sequences in this sample translate to the same CDR3. The chain is built from TRBV4-2 and TRBJ2-5, with 9 bases identical to TRBD2. Germline CDR1 and CDR2: LGHNA and YNFKEQ. The CDR3 is made up of 16 amino acids. Trimming took 1 base from V and 1 from J; bases not matched to a gene: 4. The CDR3 protein is CASSQVAGATQETQYF. CDR3 nucleotides: TGTGCCAGCAGCCAAGTAGCGGGGGCCACCCAAGAGACCCAGTACTTC.

This clone was found many times. The chain carries TRBV9 and TRBJ1-1; maybe TRBD1 (5 bases). The ends were cut back, 5 bases at V and 4 bases at J, with 15 bases in the middle. This CDR3 spans 14 amino acids. CDR1 is SGDLS, CDR2 YYNGEE, per germline. In nucleotides, the CDR3 is TGTGCCAGCAGTCCCGGGAGGGGCGGCACTGAAGCTTTCTTT. Its translation is CASSPGRGGTEAFF.

This clone was found many times. Other DNA variants within this sample encode the same CDR3. The chain is built from TRBV10-3 and TRBJ2-3; D remains ambiguous. CDR1 is ENHRY, CDR2 SYGVKD, per germline. Trimming shortened V by 3 bases and J by 5 bases, and 6 bases separated the two germline ends. This CDR3 comprises 12 residues. CDR3 sequence reads: CAISEAGDTQYF. As DNA, the CDR3 is TGTGCCATCAGTGAAGCAGGAGATACGCAGTATTTT.